The 10 T cell receptor beta chains listed next were all sequenced from one sample in a study of blood T cell repertoires in COVID-19. Method: immunoSEQ multiplex PCR; TCRdb's copy keeps in-frame clones and lacks some. In the table there are some 240,000 clones, 90% of which are singletons. The sample consisted of peripheral blood. Receptor source: a woman in her fifties or sixties with COVID-19, enrolled during active disease.

The V gene is TRBV6-1, the J gene TRBJ2-3, with 14 bases that match TRBD2. This CDR3 region has 16 residues. Germline V gene sequence: CDR1 MNHNS, CDR2 SASEGT. J lost 3 bases, V lost 3 bases, and 2 bases had no gene match. As DNA, the CDR3 is TGTGCCAGCAGTGACGGGACTAGCGGGGGTACAGATACGCAGTATTTT. Protein product: CASSDGTSGGTDTQYF.

This rearrangement joins TRBV14 to TRBJ2-1, with 10 bases identical to TRBD2. The trim removed 1 base at V and 6 bases at J, leaving 9 bases unmatched. The CDR3 runs to 17 residues. Germline loops: CDR1 SGHDN, CDR2 FVKESK. The CDR3: CASSQGLGLAVGNEQFF. The CDR3 bases are TGTGCCAGCAGCCAAGGACTCGGACTAGCGGTGGGCAATGAGCAGTTCTTC.

V gene TRBV4-3 combines with J gene TRBJ2-3; 14 bases are a match to TRBD2. The CDR3 runs to 20 residues. J was trimmed by 1 base and V by 2 bases; bases with no gene match: 11. The germline CDR1 and CDR2 sequences are LGHNA and YSLEER. CDR3 DNA sequence: TGCGCCAGCAGCCAAAGACGCGGGACTAGCGGGGGCGGGGGCACAGATACGCAGTATTTT. It is translated as CASSQRRGTSGGGGTDTQYF.

The chain combines TRBV6-2 or TRBV6-3 with TRBJ2-6, with 12 bases fitting TRBD1. The CDR3 sequence is 18 residues long. In germline, CDR1 is MNHEY, CDR2 SVGEGT. J was trimmed by 3 bases and V by 2 bases; bases with no gene match: 5. The CDR3 region is CASSYAGQGAFGANVLTF. The CDR3 DNA follows: TGTGCCAGCAGTTACGCGGGACAGGGGGCTTTTGGGGCCAACGTCCTGACTTTC.

This chain joins TRBV5-1 and TRBJ2-3; a weak D match, TRBD1 (5 bases). With 7 bases removed from V and 3 bases from J, the gap between germline ends came to 18 bases. The length of the CDR3 is 15 residues. Germline loops: CDR1 SGHRS, CDR2 YFSETQ. DNA of the CDR3: TGCGCCAGCGGCCAGCAGGGCGCAGGGACAGATACGCAGTATTTT. Amino acid sequence: CASGQQGAGTDTQYF.

CDR3 amino acids: CSASDRGAGNTIYF. The CDR3, as DNA: TGCAGCGCTTCGGACAGGGGGGCTGGAAACACCATATATTTT. V is TRBV29-1 and J is TRBJ1-3, with 10 bases fitting TRBD1. The CDR3 runs to 14 residues. V lost 7 bases to trimming and J lost 2 bases; unmatched junction nucleotides: 5. Germline V CDR1 and CDR2: SQVTM, ANQGSEA.

The CDR3, as DNA: TGCGCCAGCAGCCACCCCGGGGACAACTATAATTCACCCCTCCACTTT. Its protein is CASSHPGDNYNSPLHF. The J gene is TRBJ1-6, the V gene TRBV4-1, with TRBD1 as a possible D gene (6 bases). This CDR3 contains 16 residues. Germline CDR1 and CDR2: MGHRA and YSYEKL. Trimming pared 3 bases from V and 3 bases from J, leaving 12 bases between.

The chain couples TRBV4-1 to TRBJ1-5; perhaps TRBD1 as D (5 bases). V shed 4 bases and J shed 4 bases, with 11 bases lying between them. The CDR3 is 14 amino acids. Germline assignment: CDR1 MGHRA and CDR2 YSYEKL. The CDR3 region has the DNA TGCGCCAGCAGCCCCCACGGGGGGAATCAGCCCCAGCATTTT. Amino acids: CASSPHGGNQPQHF.

CDR3 DNA sequence: TGTGCCAGCGGAAGGGGTTCCGGGGCCAACGTCCTGACTTTC. The encoded protein is CASGRGSGANVLTF. The chain is built from TRBV7-2 and TRBJ2-6; perhaps TRBD1 as D (5 bases). The germline V gene encodes CDR1 SGHTA and CDR2 FQGNSA. The ends were cut back, 8 bases at V and 4 bases at J, with 12 bases in the middle. There are 14 residues in the CDR3.

V usage is TRBV18 and J usage is TRBJ2-5, with TRBD2 matching 7 bases. The germline CDR1 and CDR2 sequences are KGHSH and LQKENI. The V gene end was trimmed by 4 bases and the J gene end by 4 bases; junction bases not matched to a gene: 3. CDR3 length: 13 amino acids. CDR3 bases: TGTGCCAGCTCACTTAGCGGGCGAGAGACCCAGTACTTC. Protein product: CASSLSGRETQYF.